The next 19 T cell receptor beta chains were all read from a single sample in a study of shared clonotypes between healthy human individuals. This table comes from immunoSEQ multiplex PCR, and its TCRdb copy is limited to in-frame clones, with some not included. The profile shows about 2.3 million clones, around 90% of them singletons. Sequencing was done on a sample of naive CD4+ T cells from PBMCs. The subset: CD45RA+ positively selected. The source is a young man in good health. Some clones in this sample may be carry-over from other donors' samples.

This chain connects TRBV27 to TRBJ2-6; the D gene is possibly TRBD2 (7 bases). V lost 2 bases and J lost 0, with 17 bases in between. Per the germline V gene, CDR1 is MNHEY and CDR2 is SMNVEV (reference sequence). This CDR3 has 19 residues. The CDR3 spells CASSLRGDTPLSGANVLTF. CDR3 nucleotide sequence: TGTGCCAGCAGTTTACGGGGGGACACGCCTCTCTCTGGGGCCAACGTCCTGACTTTC.

This chain links TRBV9 with TRBJ2-2, with no clear D. The germline V gene encodes CDR1 SGDLS and CDR2 YYNGEE. V lost 4 bases and J 4 bases, leaving 14 bases between the germline ends. The CDR3 loop spans 15 amino acids. CDR3 sequence (DNA): TGTGCCAGCAGCCCCCGGACCCTAACCACCGGGGAGCTGTTTTTT. It codes for CASSPRTLTTGELFF.

This chain uses TRBV6-1 with TRBJ2-7; D is undetermined. Germline CDR1 MNHNS, CDR2 SASEGT. The ends were cut back, 11 bases at V and 3 bases at J, with 8 bases in the middle. This CDR3 spans 10 amino acids. CDR3 nucleotides: TGTGCCGCCCAGCACTACGAGCAGTACTTC. Translation: CAAQHYEQYF.

The chain couples TRBV5-1 to TRBJ2-5, with 11 bases lining up with TRBD2. This CDR3 contains 15 residues. V shed 5 bases and J 5 bases; nucleotides not matched to a gene: 8. Per the germline V gene, CDR1 is SGHRS and CDR2 is YFSETQ. In nucleotides, the CDR3 is TGCGCCAGCAGACCCCTAGCGGGAGGAGGGGAGACCCAGTACTTC. It encodes CASRPLAGGGETQYF.

The chain combines TRBV28 with TRBJ1-4; no reliable D call. Germline V gene lookup returns CDR1 MDHEN and CDR2 SYDVKM. Trimming shortened V by 7 bases and J by 0 bases, and 21 bases separated the two germline ends. This CDR3 has 18 amino acids. CDR3 sequence reads: CASISITRPAPTNEKLFF. In nucleotides, the CDR3 is TGTGCCAGCATCTCTATCACTCGCCCGGCTCCAACTAATGAAAAACTGTTTTTT.

The chain uses TRBV5-1 and TRBJ1-2; weak D call: TRBD1 (6 bases). From germline, CDR1 is SGHRS and CDR2 YFSETQ. Trimming took 0 bases from V and 7 from J, leaving 13 bases between them. There are 14 residues in the CDR3. CDR3 coding DNA: TGCGCCAGCAGCTTGGTTGGGGGCGCGCGTGGCTACACCTTC. Translating it yields CASSLVGGARGYTF. Drawing the rest from reference TRBV5-1 and TRBJ1-2, the complete variable domain is KAGVTQTPRYLIKTRGQQVTLSCSPISGHRSVSWYQQTPGQGLQFLFEYFSETQRNKGNFPGRFSGRQFSNSRSEMNVSTLELGDSALYLCASSLVGGARGYTFGSGTRLTVV.

This chain uses TRBV9 with TRBJ2-7; 7 bases fit TRBD2. This CDR3 contains 16 residues. Trimming cost V 0 bases and J 0 bases; bases outside gene matches: 6. Looked up from germline, CDR1 is SGDLS and CDR2 is YYNGEE. CDR3 residues: CASSVGSGGASYEQYF. In nucleotides, the CDR3 is TGTGCCAGCAGCGTAGGGTCGGGGGGAGCCTCCTACGAGCAGTACTTC.

The chain uses TRBV4-1 and TRBJ1-3; the D gene is possibly TRBD1 (5 bases). The CDR3 has 15 amino acids. Germline V CDR1 and CDR2: MGHRA, YSYEKL. V shed 3 bases and J shed 0 bases, with 9 bases lying between them. The CDR3 DNA reads as TGCGCCAGCAGCCAGGGACCGATCTCTGGAAACACCATATATTTT. Translating gives CASSQGPISGNTIYF.

This chain links TRBV10-3 with TRBJ2-1, with 10 positions matching TRBD2. Germline CDR1 reads ENHRY; CDR2 reads SYGVKD. The CDR3 has 14 amino acids. The junction had 6 bases not matched to a gene; V was cut back by 5 bases and J by 8 bases. The CDR3 DNA is TGTGCCATCAGTAGGCTAGCGGGAGAAGATGAGCAGTTCTTC. Its protein is CAISRLAGEDEQFF.

This rearrangement joins TRBV18 to TRBJ1-5; TRBD1 might be the D (6 bases). With 1 base removed from V and 0 bases from J, the gap between germline ends came to 22 bases. This CDR3 is built from 20 residues. From germline, CDR1 is KGHSH and CDR2 LQKENI. CDR3 in amino acids: CASSPRRGHGNFSSNQPQHF. DNA for the CDR3: TGTGCCAGCTCACCACGGAGGGGACACGGGAATTTCTCTAGCAATCAGCCCCAGCATTTT.

The V and J genes are TRBV7-9 and TRBJ2-1; D may be TRBD2 (6 bases). The length of the CDR3 is 13 residues. CDR1 is SEHNR and CDR2 is FQNEAQ in the germline V gene (reference sequence). V was trimmed by 0 bases and J by 7 bases, leaving 7 bases between them. This CDR3 is CASSLATRNEQFF. CDR3 DNA sequence: TGTGCCAGCAGCTTAGCGACTAGGAATGAGCAGTTCTTC.

A few counts support this clone. This rearrangement joins TRBV30 to TRBJ1-1; TRBD1 is a possible D gene (6 bases). The germline gives CDR1 GTSNPN, CDR2 SVGIG (reference sequence). The CDR3 consists of 11 residues. V gave up 4 bases and J gave up 9 bases, with 12 bases separating them. CDR3 nucleotides: TGTGCCTGGACCAACAGGGAAAAAGCTTTCTTT. Its translation: CAWTNREKAFF.

This CDR3 reads CASSQAGLAEYNEQFF. The CDR3, as DNA: TGTGCCAGCAGCCAAGCAGGACTAGCGGAGTACAATGAGCAGTTCTTC. J is TRBJ2-1 and V is TRBV7-9, with 10 bases matching TRBD2. The CDR3 loop spans 16 amino acids. CDR1 is SEHNR and CDR2 is FQNEAQ in the germline V gene (reference sequence). Trimming cost V 5 bases and J 4 bases; bases outside gene matches: 8.

The chain employs TRBV11-1 and TRBJ2-7; D might be TRBD2 (5 bases). V gave up 3 bases and J gave up 5 bases, with 11 bases separating them. This CDR3 is built from 13 residues. Germline V gives CDR1 SGHAT, CDR2 FQDESV (reference sequence). For the CDR3, the DNA is TGTGCCAGCAGCTTGATGAGCGGTAACGAGCAGTACTTC. This encodes CASSLMSGNEQYF.

The chain combines TRBV4-2 with TRBJ2-2; TRBD1 agrees at 10 bases. V lost 6 bases and J lost 10; bases outside the gene matches: 11. The germline V gene has CDR1 LGHNA and CDR2 YNFKEQ. This CDR3 comprises 15 residues. In DNA form, the CDR3 reads TGTGCCAGCAGTACGACAGGGGGCCGGGCGTTGGAGCTGTTTTTT. Protein sequence: CASSTTGGRALELFF.

The V gene is TRBV28, the J gene TRBJ1-3; D gene ambiguous. This CDR3 has 16 amino acids. Germline V gene lookup returns CDR1 MDHEN and CDR2 SYDVKM. V was shortened by 4 bases and J by 2 bases, with 15 bases between the two germline ends. The CDR3 region has the DNA TGTGCCAGCAGTTCGCTCCTAAAATCTACTGGAAACACCATATATTTT. Protein sequence: CASSSLLKSTGNTIYF.

The chain has TRBV27 and TRBJ1-2; a possible D gene is TRBD1 (6 bases). The CDR3 is made up of 13 amino acids. The V end was cut by 6 bases, the J end by 1 base, with 9 bases between. Germline values: CDR1 MNHEY, CDR2 SMNVEV (reference sequence). CDR3 amino acids: CASRDRDNYGYTF. The CDR3 coding sequence is TGTGCCAGCAGGGACAGAGATAACTATGGCTACACCTTC.

This clone turned up a few times. The chain recombines TRBV6-6 with TRBJ1-2; 7 bases align to TRBD1. The junction had 6 bases not matched to a gene; V was cut back by 9 bases and J by 2 bases. The length of the CDR3 is 13 residues. The germline gives CDR1 MNHNY, CDR2 SVGAGI (reference sequence). The CDR3: CARVGQPNYGYTF. CDR3 nucleotide sequence: TGTGCCAGAGTGGGACAGCCGAACTATGGCTACACCTTC.

About this clone: Mismatch with germline at one junction end may stem from a read error. Here the CDR3 DNA reads TGTGCCAGCTCACCACCTTCCGGGACTAGGGACTTC. Translating gives CASSPPSGTRDF. This chain connects TRBV18 to TRBJ2-7; 8 positions match TRBD2. Germline CDR1 KGHSH, CDR2 LQKENI. There are 12 residues in the CDR3.